Below, 23 T cell receptor beta chains from the same sample are listed, as sequenced in a study of blood T cell repertoires in COVID-19. Sequencing was performed with immunoSEQ multiplex PCR; in TCRdb, only in-frame clones are kept and a portion is missing. The data hold some 120,000 clones, with 81% observed a single time. Sequenced input: peripheral blood. Receptors originate from a human donor in a cohort sampled during active COVID-19.

This clone showed up just a few times. The chain couples TRBV7-9 to TRBJ1-1, with 7 positions matching TRBD1. V shed 1 base and J 0 bases; nucleotides not matched to a gene: 5. Germline V lookup: CDR1 SEHNR, CDR2 FQNEAQ (reference sequence). The CDR3 is 16 amino acids. The CDR3 sequence: CASSLGNRGLNTEAFF. The CDR3 DNA is TGTGCCAGCAGCTTAGGCAACAGGGGACTGAACACTGAAGCTTTCTTT.

For this clone: In the same sample, other DNA sequences code for this CDR3. The V and J genes are TRBV18 and TRBJ2-7; TRBD1 matches 7 bases. V dropped 3 bases and J dropped 7; count of bases not matched to a gene: 3. This CDR3 comprises 12 residues. Germline assignment: CDR1 KGHSH and CDR2 LQKENI. CDR3 sequence reads: CASSPGTVEQYF. In DNA form, the CDR3 reads TGTGCCAGCTCACCTGGGACAGTTGAGCAGTACTTC.

The rearrangement uses TRBV30 and TRBJ1-2; no firm D call. V gave up 2 bases and J gave up 8 bases, with 12 bases separating them. Germline V gene sequence: CDR1 GTSNPN, CDR2 SVGIG (reference sequence). This CDR3 is built from 12 residues. The CDR3 region is CAWSPIGEGYTF. CDR3 nucleotide sequence: TGTGCCTGGAGTCCCATCGGGGAGGGCTACACCTTC.

The chain uses TRBV30 and TRBJ2-7; TRBD2 aligns across 8 bases. The CDR3 runs to 13 residues. V lost 3 bases to trimming and J lost 0 bases; unmatched junction nucleotides: 1. Germline V gives CDR1 GTSNPN, CDR2 SVGIG (reference sequence). CDR3 sequence reads: CAWSGGGSYEQYF. The CDR3, as DNA: TGTGCCTGGAGCGGGGGGGGCTCCTACGAGCAGTACTTC.

The chain links TRBV9 to TRBJ2-7; D may be TRBD1 (6 bases). Germline V gene lookup returns CDR1 SGDLS and CDR2 YYNGEE. The CDR3 is 14 amino acids. Trimming pared 0 bases from V and 6 bases from J, leaving 13 bases between. CDR3 loop: CASSVGGTLSEQYF. For the CDR3, the DNA is TGTGCCAGCAGCGTAGGAGGGACACTCAGCGAGCAGTACTTC.

The chain combines TRBV7-2 with TRBJ2-1, with a possible D match to TRBD2 (5 bases). V was cut by 7 bases and J by 6 bases, with 19 bases left in between. This CDR3 comprises 15 residues. Looked up from germline, CDR1 is SGHTA and CDR2 is FQGNSA. CDR3: CASTDGHPGVNEQFF. In DNA, the CDR3 is TGTGCCAGCACCGACGGGCACCCCGGGGTCAATGAGCAGTTCTTC.

A few counts support this clone. V gene TRBV19 combines with J gene TRBJ1-2; D remains ambiguous. The ends were cut back, 3 bases at V and 4 bases at J, with 15 bases in the middle. CDR1 is LNHDA and CDR2 is SQIVND in the germline V gene (reference sequence). CDR3 length equals 15 residues. DNA of the CDR3: TGTGCCAGTAGTATGGTTCTCGGGTTAACCTATGGCTACACCTTC. It translates to CASSMVLGLTYGYTF.

The chain couples TRBV6-5 to TRBJ1-1; D gene unclear. CDR1 and CDR2 from the germline V gene are MNHEY and SVGAGI. The CDR3 contains 13 residues. The ends were cut back, 5 bases at V and 0 bases at J, with 7 bases in the middle. In DNA, the CDR3 is TGTGCCAGCAGTAGGGAGATGAACACTGAAGCTTTCTTT. Translating it yields CASSREMNTEAFF.

This clone was counted a single time. The V call is TRBV7-2, the J call TRBJ2-1; TRBD2 agrees at 8 bases. Per germline, CDR1 SGHTA and CDR2 FQGNSA. This CDR3 contains 16 residues. V gave up 1 base and J gave up 6 bases; unmatched junction bases: 8. CDR3 in amino acids: CASSLVLAGNRNEQFF. CDR3 DNA sequence: TGTGCCAGCAGCTTAGTCTTAGCGGGAAACCGCAATGAGCAGTTCTTC. The entire variable domain, with the rest obtained from reference TRBV7-2 and TRBJ2-1, is as follows: GAGVSQSPSNKVTEKGKDVELRCDPISGHTALYWYRQSLGQGLEFLIYFQGNSAPDKSGLPSDRFSAERTGGSVSTLTIQRTQQEDSAVYLCASSLVLAGNRNEQFFGPGTRLTVL.

In DNA form, the CDR3 reads TGTGCCAGCAGTGAGGCACAGGGGGGGAACACTGAAGCTTTCTTT. Encoded protein: CASSEAQGGNTEAFF. The V and J genes are TRBV2 and TRBJ1-1; TRBD1 matches 8 bases. The germline gives CDR1 SNHLY, CDR2 FYNNEI. V gave up 3 bases and J gave up 1 base; unmatched junction bases: 4. This CDR3 has 15 residues.

CDR3 DNA sequence: TGTGCCAGCTCAGAAATCCGGGGTGGGTCCTACGAGCAGTACTTC. It encodes CASSEIRGGSYEQYF. The rearrangement uses TRBV18 and TRBJ2-7, with D possibly TRBD2 on 5 matching bases. Per the germline V gene, CDR1 is KGHSH and CDR2 is LQKENI. V was trimmed by 5 bases and J by 1 base, leaving 15 bases between them. CDR3 length: 15 residues.

Concerning this clone: An end of the junction does not agree with germline; a read error may underlie this. V and J are TRBV7-2 and TRBJ1-1, with D hard to call. The CDR3 has 14 residues. Germline V CDR1 and CDR2: SGHTA, FQGNSA. The chain's CDR3 is CASSLDSGYTKAFF. CDR3 sequence (DNA): TGTGCCAGCAGCTTAGATTCTGGGTACACTAAAGCTTTCTTT.

The rearrangement joins TRBV18 to TRBJ1-5, with a possible D match to TRBD1 (6 bases). The V end was cut by 2 bases, the J end by 5 bases, with 7 bases between. The CDR3 sequence is 13 residues long. Looked up from germline, CDR1 is KGHSH and CDR2 is LQKENI. CDR3 in DNA: TGTGCCAGCTCACCAGGGGGCCATCAGCCCCAGCATTTT. Translation: CASSPGGHQPQHF.

J is TRBJ2-7 and V is TRBV7-2, with TRBD1 matching 9 bases. CDR1 SGHTA and CDR2 FQGNSA come from the germline V gene. The CDR3 spans 15 residues. The junction had 10 bases not matched to a gene; V was cut back by 5 bases and J by 5 bases. The CDR3 sequence is CASSPQGQGNDEQYF. CDR3 bases: TGTGCCAGCAGCCCTCAGGGACAGGGTAACGACGAGCAGTACTTC.

The chain is built from TRBV6-2 or TRBV6-3 and TRBJ1-2; D gene uncertain. CDR1 is MNHEY and CDR2 is SVGEGT in the germline V gene. This CDR3 comprises 12 residues. V was shortened by 6 bases and J by 9 bases, with 14 bases between the two germline ends. The CDR3 DNA follows: TGTGCCAGCAGCCCACGGGGTGGACGCTACACCTTC. This encodes CASSPRGGRYTF.

The genes are TRBV7-2 and TRBJ1-1; 11 bases map to TRBD1. The CDR3 spans 14 residues. Looked up from germline, CDR1 is SGHTA and CDR2 is FQGNSA. V dropped 3 bases and J dropped 4; count of bases not matched to a gene: 1. The CDR3 DNA is TGTGCCAGCAGCTTGGGACAGGGGGTCACTGAAGCTTTCTTT. Protein sequence: CASSLGQGVTEAFF.

The chain employs TRBV19 and TRBJ2-5, with D tentatively TRBD2 (6 bases). Germline-derived CDR1 and CDR2 are LNHDA and SQIVND (reference sequence). There are 14 residues in the CDR3. Trimming took 5 bases from V and 0 from J, leaving 10 bases between them. CDR3 residues: CASSVGLNQETQYF. The CDR3 coding sequence is TGTGCCAGTAGTGTGGGACTCAACCAAGAGACCCAGTACTTC.

The chain recombines TRBV7-2 with TRBJ2-7, with 8 nucleotides matching TRBD1. In germline, CDR1 is SGHTA, CDR2 FQGNSA. The V and J ends lost 7 bases and 5 bases, in that order; junction bases with no gene match: 7. The CDR3 totals 13 residues. CDR3 DNA sequence: TGTGCCAGCATTTCACCAGGGGGCGACGAGCAGTACTTC. Its translation is CASISPGGDEQYF.

The V gene is TRBV7-2, the J gene TRBJ1-4; D is possibly TRBD1 (5 bases). Germline V gene data show CDR1 as SGHTA and CDR2 as FQGNSA. This CDR3 region has 16 residues. V lost 2 bases to trimming and J lost 3 bases, with 13 bases between them. CDR3: CASSLIRGGPNEKLFF. In nucleotides, the CDR3 is TGTGCCAGCAGCTTAATACGGGGGGGTCCTAATGAAAAACTGTTTTTT.

The V and J genes are TRBV5-1 and TRBJ1-3; tentative D call: TRBD1 (6 bases). This CDR3 has 15 residues. The V gene lost 0 bases and the J gene lost 3 bases, with 10 bases spanning the gap. Germline V gives CDR1 SGHRS, CDR2 YFSETQ. CDR3 coding DNA: TGCGCCAGCAGCTTGGGGACAGCAAATGGAAACACCATATATTTT. This sequence encodes CASSLGTANGNTIYF.

This chain joins TRBV7-3 and TRBJ2-1; a possible D gene is TRBD1 (6 bases). The germline V and J ends were trimmed by 1 base and 0 bases, with 13 bases remaining between them. The germline V gene encodes CDR1 SGHTA and CDR2 FQGTGA. This CDR3 comprises 17 residues. The CDR3 bases are TGTGCCAGCAGCTTAATTGGGGACACGAGCTCCTACAATGAGCAGTTCTTC. Amino acid sequence: CASSLIGDTSSYNEQFF.

This clone was observed a handful of times. V and J are TRBV27 and TRBJ1-1; a possible D gene is TRBD1 (6 bases). With 5 bases removed from V and 7 bases from J, the gap between germline ends came to 20 bases. In germline, CDR1 is MNHEY, CDR2 SMNVEV (reference sequence). This CDR3 is 15 amino acids long. The CDR3 nucleotides are TGTGCCAGCAGTCGGATTCCCGGGACAAGCGGTGAAGCTTTCTTT. This encodes CASSRIPGTSGEAFF.

The rearrangement links TRBV11-1 to TRBJ2-7, with D unclear. The V and J ends lost 5 bases and 3 bases respectively, with 20 bases between them. CDR1 is SGHAT and CDR2 is FQDESV in the germline V gene (reference sequence). The CDR3 loop spans 16 amino acids. The CDR3 protein is CASSVLTRPPYYEQYF. In nucleotides, the CDR3 is TGTGCCAGCAGCGTTTTAACGCGGCCACCTTACTACGAGCAGTACTTC.